The 13 T cell receptor beta chains below all came from one sample that was sequenced in a study of human T cells and chemical hapten exposure (dated by TCRdb to 2020 to 2022). This specimen's time point label, interpreted: healthy volunteer bleed at 2 weeks. Unfractionated whole blood was collected in Tempus Blood RNA tubes, and total RNA was extracted from that blood. The library relied on RACE. The instrument was a NextSeq 500. TCRdb took the public reads, trimmed them with fastp at Q25, ran MiXCR for clone calling and kept in-frame beta chains. Identical CDR3 protein sequences are pooled into one entry, listed with their most common genes and DNA. The table for this sample lists 25,000 to 35,000 distinct CDR3 sequences; 6.5% to 9% of them were counted only once. The top ten clonotypes cover 9% to 10% of the sample. The material sequenced was whole blood. These receptors all stem from a human donor in good health. Some clones in this sample may be carry-over from other donors' samples.

This clonotype was counted between two and nine times. The CDR3 DNA sequence: TGTGCCAGCAGTGTAATAGGGGGTGACTATGGCTACACCTTC. This sequence encodes CASSVIGGDYGYTF. The rearrangement uses TRBV2 and TRBJ1-2, with D tentatively TRBD1 (6 bases). The germline V and J ends were trimmed by 4 bases and 3 bases, with 12 bases remaining between them. CDR3 length: 14 amino acids. Germline-derived CDR1 and CDR2 are SNHLY and FYNNEI.

The chain joins TRBV7-9 to TRBJ1-1; the D is unclear. The CDR3 spans 15 residues. V lost 5 bases and J lost 0, with 13 bases in between. CDR1 and CDR2 from the germline V gene are SEHNR and FQNEAQ (reference sequence). CDR3 sequence (DNA): TGTGCCAGCAGCCCGAACTACGGGGTGAACACTGAAGCTTTCTTT. The encoded protein is CASSPNYGVNTEAFF. Combining the CDR3 with reference TRBV7-9 and TRBJ1-1 gives the whole variable domain DTGVSQNPRHKITKRGQNVTFRCDPISEHNRLYWYRQTLGQGPEFLTYFQNEAQLEKSRLLSDRFSAERPKGSFSTLEIQRTEQGDSAMYLCASSPNYGVNTEAFFGQGTRLTVV.

A few counts support this clonotype. The chain couples TRBV10-3 to TRBJ1-5; TRBD1 matches 7 bases. The CDR3 sequence is 16 residues long. V shed 5 bases, J shed 0 bases, and the junction held 7 bases outside the gene matches. Germline V lookup: CDR1 ENHRY, CDR2 SYGVKD. In nucleotides, the CDR3 is TGTGCCATCAGTTCCGGGACAGCAACTAGCAATCAGCCCCAGCATTTT. This encodes CAISSGTATSNQPQHF.

Points on this clonotype: A much larger clone is a single base away; this may be a read error. This chain uses TRBV3-1 with TRBJ1-2; D is ambiguous. From germline, CDR1 is LGHDT and CDR2 YNNKEL (reference sequence). The CDR3 length is 11 residues. The CDR3: CASSQSYGHTF. The CDR3 DNA reads as TGTGCCAGCAGCCAGAGCTATGGCCACACCTTC.

This rearrangement joins TRBV12-3 or TRBV12-4 to TRBJ1-1, with D uncertain. Trimming left V 2 bases short and J 5 bases short, with 12 bases between. This CDR3 has 14 amino acids. The CDR3 DNA reads as TGTGCCAGCAGTTTAACCCTTGGAGAGACTGAAGCTTTCTTT. Protein: CASSLTLGETEAFF.

This clonotype was recorded many times. The V call is TRBV6-2 or TRBV6-3, the J call TRBJ2-1; 7 positions agree with TRBD2. Germline V lookup: CDR1 MNHEY, CDR2 SVGEGT. V trimming: 2 bases; J trimming: 1 base; junction bases outside the gene matches: 2. The CDR3 loop spans 15 amino acids. The CDR3 nucleotides read TGTGCCAGCAGTTACGCAGCGGGGTCCTACAATGAGCAGTTCTTC. This translates into CASSYAAGSYNEQFF.

A few counts support this clonotype. The J gene is TRBJ2-1, the V gene TRBV7-2; D perhaps matches TRBD2 (5 bases). Trimming removed 0 bases from V and 4 bases from J, with 10 bases in between. The germline V gene has CDR1 SGHTA and CDR2 FQGNSA. This CDR3 spans 15 amino acids. This chain's CDR3 is CASSLASDMYNEQFF. For the CDR3, the DNA is TGTGCCAGCAGCTTAGCTAGCGACATGTACAATGAGCAGTTCTTC. Together with reference TRBV7-2 and TRBJ2-1, the CDR3 gives the full variable domain: GAGVSQSPSNKVTEKGKDVELRCDPISGHTALYWYRQSLGQGLEFLIYFQGNSAPDKSGLPSDRFSAERTGGSVSTLTIQRTQQEDSAVYLCASSLASDMYNEQFFGPGTRLTVL.

This clonotype has only a few counts. J is TRBJ2-5 and V is TRBV2; TRBD2 might be the D (6 bases). Trimming removed 8 bases from V and 4 bases from J, with 14 bases in between. The CDR3 contains 13 residues. Germline V gene lookup returns CDR1 SNHLY and CDR2 FYNNEI. CDR3 residues: CASGALARETQYF. CDR3 nucleotides: TGTGCCAGCGGGGCTCTAGCGAGAGAGACCCAGTACTTC.

The table lists this clonotype with a few counts. J is TRBJ1-4 and V is TRBV6-6; a possible D gene is TRBD1 (6 bases). CDR1 MNHNY and CDR2 SVGAGI come from the germline V gene (reference sequence). This CDR3 spans 12 amino acids. V was cut by 6 bases and J by 8 bases, with 10 bases left in between. CDR3 coding DNA: TGTGCCAGCAGACAGGGAGACGAAAAACTGTTTTTT. It yields the protein CASRQGDEKLFF.

This clonotype has only a few counts. V usage is TRBV7-9 and J usage is TRBJ1-3; TRBD1 matches at 7 bases. V trimming: 4 bases; J trimming: 5 bases; junction bases outside the gene matches: 8. CDR1 SEHNR and CDR2 FQNEAQ come from the germline V gene (reference sequence). This CDR3 region has 15 residues. The DNA for the CDR3 is TGTGCCAGCAGCTCCCGGACAGGCTACCGAAACACCATATATTTT. Translated, it gives CASSSRTGYRNTIYF.

With respect to this clonotype: Germline is not matched at one junction end, which may reflect a read error. CDR3 loop: CANSLDPGNEQFF. CDR3 nucleotide sequence: TGCGCCAACAGCTTGGACCCAGGGAATGAGCAGTTCTTC. The chain joins TRBV5-1 to TRBJ2-1, with TRBD1 as a possible D gene (5 bases). CDR3 length: 13 residues. Germline CDR1 SGHRS, CDR2 YFSETQ.

This clonotype was seen a few times. The chain has TRBV3-1 and TRBJ1-1, with a weak D call TRBD1 (6 bases). Per the germline V gene, CDR1 is LGHDT and CDR2 is YNNKEL (reference sequence). The CDR3 has 16 residues. Trimming pared 0 bases from V and 4 bases from J, leaving 15 bases between. The CDR3 DNA sequence: TGTGCCAGCAGCCAAGATCCGGCAGGGGTGGGCACTGAAGCTTTCTTT. It specifies CASSQDPAGVGTEAFF.

This clonotype was seen repeatedly, ten times or more. The chain recombines TRBV20-1 with TRBJ2-5; tentative D call: TRBD2 (5 bases). CDR1 DFQATT and CDR2 SNEGSKA come from the germline V gene (reference sequence). The V gene lost 3 bases and the J gene lost 5 bases, with 13 bases spanning the gap. The CDR3 consists of 13 residues. The CDR3: CSASPGSGETQYF. The CDR3, as DNA: TGCAGTGCTAGTCCGGGGTCCGGGGAGACCCAGTACTTC.